Below are 4 T cell receptor beta chains sequenced from a single sample in a study of blood T cell repertoires in COVID-19. Using immunoSEQ multiplex PCR, the repertoire was profiled, and TCRdb retains in-frame clones only, with some absent. The sample holds 90,000 or so clones, roughly nine tenths seen once. The sequenced material came from peripheral blood. Receptors were obtained from a human donor with active COVID-19. The donor label of this sample is uncertain.

The V and J genes are TRBV7-2 and TRBJ1-2; 9 bases align to TRBD1. The CDR3 has 16 amino acids. Trimming took 5 bases from V and 4 from J; bases not matched to a gene: 11. The germline gives CDR1 SGHTA, CDR2 FQGNSA. The CDR3 nucleotides read TGTGCCAGCAGCCCCCAGTCCGGACAGGGGATCTATGGCTACACCTTC. Its protein is CASSPQSGQGIYGYTF.

This clone was recorded only once. This chain uses TRBV3-1 (or the pseudogene TRBV3-2) with TRBJ2-3, with 7 bases matching TRBD2. CDR1 is LGHDT and CDR2 is YNNKEL in the germline V gene (reference sequence). The CDR3 spans 16 residues. With 0 bases clipped from V and 0 bases from J, the junction kept 3 bases outside the gene matches. Here the CDR3 reads CASSQEVGGSTDTQYF. DNA of the CDR3: TGTGCCAGCAGCCAAGAAGTGGGGGGGAGCACAGATACGCAGTATTTT.

The gene calls are TRBV12-3 or TRBV12-4 and TRBJ2-1; D perhaps matches TRBD1 (6 bases). The CDR3 contains 13 residues. The germline V and J ends were trimmed by 8 bases and 1 base, with 9 bases remaining between them. CDR3 coding DNA: TGTGCCAGCCTCCAGGGGTCCTACAATGAGCAGTTCTTC. Translated, it gives CASLQGSYNEQFF.

The V gene is TRBV9, the J gene TRBJ1-4; D uncertain. From germline, CDR1 is SGDLS and CDR2 YYNGEE. This CDR3 has 16 residues. V was shortened by 3 bases and J by 3 bases, with 15 bases between the two germline ends. This CDR3 is CASSARNRVSNEKLFF. The CDR3 nucleotides are TGTGCCAGCAGCGCGCGAAACAGAGTTTCTAATGAAAAACTGTTTTTT.